This T cell receptor (beta chain) was documented in a study of human T cells and chemical hapten exposure (dated by TCRdb to about 2021). General notes on the study: For sensitization, 2% DPC in acetone was applied to an approximately 2 cm by approximately 2 cm area of upper inner arm skin. Libraries were pooled for sequencing, and variation in per-sample TCR yields was attributed mainly to small differences in library volumes within the pool. Patient blood was sampled pre-sensitization (week 0) and at 2, 6 and about 24 weeks after DPC sensitization. Patch tests used Finn chambers with 0.01% DPC on the upper back, scored after 6 days by International Contact Dermatitis Research Group standards. The patient cohort, mostly female, included alopecia areata with under or over 50% scalp involvement, alopecia totalis and alopecia universalis. This study followed changes in the peripheral blood TCR repertoire in vivo during primary and secondary sensitization of alopecia patients to the hapten diphenylcyclopropenone (DPC). For TCR sequencing, blood came from about 28 alopecia patients at anywhere from one to four time points (pre-sensitization, 2, 6 and 24 weeks). Throughout the study period of around 25 weeks, patients also received therapeutic DPC doses to the scalp every week. Study-wide findings and limitations: Significantly more large CDR3 similarity clusters were formed by expanded TCRs than by pre-sensitization or healthy control sets, consistent with antigen-driven responses. No change with DPC sensitization was found in the number of TCRs above 1 in 1000 frequency, and no evidence of global repertoire structure alterations was found. A positive correlation was found between the number of PT1 expanded TCRs and patch test score, with significance reached at thresholds 8, 16 and 32 but not 4. Repeated subsampling changed both the strength of the expansion versus patch-test correlation and the threshold at which that correlation became significant. Because all patients had alopecia, a presumed autoimmune disease, the immune response of the patients might differ from that of healthy individuals.

Libraries were made using RACE. Sequencing used a NextSeq 500. During library preparation, unique molecular identifiers were attached to individual cDNA molecules so that TCRs could be counted in a quantitative, reproducible way. For every blood RNA sample, sequencing covered both the TCR alpha and TCR beta chains. The original pipeline was this. The median number of TCRs per sample was 85,000 to 100,000, ranging from roughly 23,224 to 690,600. The Decombinator software suite was used to annotate the V, J and CDR3 of the TCR reads. Every sample was subsampled to the same number of TCRs (28,000) for the PS versus PT1 abundance plots. Expanded TCRs were defined as absent before sensitization and observed at least eight times at the 2-week time point. TCRdb reanalyzed the raw reads on its own, using fastp at Q25 for trimming and MiXCR for clone calling, and kept in-frame beta chains. Rows merge per CDR3 protein into single entries with the most common DNA and genes. Here the V and J calls rest on TCRdb's processing, not on the authors' analysis. This sample holds tens of thousands of distinct CDR3 sequences; 12% were observed only once. The top ten hold 2.4% of the sample.

This clonotype was found a few times. This receptor's antigen is unknown. Base qualities are not recorded, but no much larger clone differs from it by a single base. The germline V gene encodes CDR1 GTSNPN and CDR2 SVGIG (reference sequence). The CDR3, cysteine through phenylalanine, is 13 amino acids long. Kept here is only the CDR3 DNA, which spans 39 bases and is read in frame from base 1. The junction shows trimming of 7 bases on V and 0 bases on J, plus 12 bases between the germline ends. Taken with the paper, the label for time point translates to: patch test 3, about 24 weeks after DPC sensitization. The meaning of the sample's treatment or condition label: therapeutic diphenylcyclopropenone sensitization with weekly scalp DPC. At every patch-test visit, the blood draw took place before the patch test was put on. Eligible patients were aged 18 to 70, diagnosed with alopecia, deemed suitable for DPC therapy, and excluded if pregnant. Total RNA was extracted from unfractionated whole blood that had been collected in Tempus Blood RNA tubes.

The sample in question was whole blood, obtained in connection with sensitization to the hapten diphenylcyclopropenone (DPC). The sequence was collected from a man aged 25-45 years with alopecia areata. Some clones in this sample may be carry-over from other donors' samples. This receptor chain uses TRBV30 and TRBJ1-1; TRBD1 is a weak D gene call, 5 bases matching. This receptor has the CDR3 CASQGDMNTEAFF. The DNA is TGTGCCTCCCAAGGGGATATGAACACTGAAGCTTTCTTT.